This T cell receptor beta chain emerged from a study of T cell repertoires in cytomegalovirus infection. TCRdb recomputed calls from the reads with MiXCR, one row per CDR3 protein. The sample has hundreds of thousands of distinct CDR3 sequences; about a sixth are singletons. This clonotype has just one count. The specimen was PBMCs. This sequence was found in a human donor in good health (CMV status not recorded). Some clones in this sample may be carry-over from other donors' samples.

CDR3 sequence: CASRRDSDTQYF. The CDR3 nucleotides read TGTGCCAGCAGAAGGGACTCGGATACGCAGTATTTT. The chain links TRBV12-3 or TRBV12-4 to TRBJ2-3; TRBD2 is a possible D gene (6 bases). V lost 6 bases and J lost 6, with 10 bases in between. CDR3 length: 12 amino acids.